Following are 4 T cell receptor beta chains from one sample sequenced in a study of blood T cell repertoires in COVID-19. Sequencing used immunoSEQ multiplex PCR; TCRdb keeps in-frame clones, though not all of them. The sample holds some 290,000 clones, roughly nine tenths seen once. Sequencing input: PBMCs or T cells enriched from blood (not recorded which). All receptors come from a woman aged 25-40 years who had recovered from COVID-19.

The J gene is TRBJ2-7, the V gene TRBV6-5, with 7 nucleotides matching TRBD2. This CDR3 has 15 residues. Germline CDR1 and CDR2: MNHEY and SVGAGI. V shed 5 bases and J 0 bases; nucleotides not matched to a gene: 7. The CDR3 loop is CASSIAGTSSYEQYF. In nucleotides, the CDR3 is TGTGCCAGCAGTATAGCGGGCACCTCCTCCTACGAGCAGTACTTC.

The chain carries TRBV29-1 and TRBJ2-1, with 9 positions matching TRBD2. The CDR3 covers 17 residues. Germline trimming cut 3 bases from V and 5 bases from J; bases unmatched to any gene: 14. The V gene's germline CDR1 is SQVTM and CDR2 ANQGSEA. The CDR3 here is CSVEGGGRAVINNEQFF. The DNA of the CDR3 is TGCAGCGTTGAGGGTGGCGGGAGGGCTGTTATAAACAATGAGCAGTTCTTC.

This clone was detected only once. CDR3 sequence (DNA): TGTGCCAGTACATCCCGAGCAAATCAGCCCCAGCATTTT. This sequence encodes CASTSRANQPQHF. The chain carries TRBV19 and TRBJ1-5; D unclear. This CDR3 is built from 13 residues. Germline V gives CDR1 LNHDA, CDR2 SQIVND (reference sequence). Trimming took 7 bases from V and 4 from J, leaving 11 bases between them.

The rearrangement joins TRBV4-3 to TRBJ2-7; possible D gene TRBD1, 5 bases. V was shortened by 0 bases and J by 2 bases, with 14 bases between the two germline ends. CDR3 length equals 16 residues. Germline assignment: CDR1 LGHNA and CDR2 YSLEER. The CDR3 nucleotides are TGCGCCAGCAGCCAAGATCTTCAGGGTCGAACCTACGAGCAGTACTTC. This encodes CASSQDLQGRTYEQYF.